These 27 T cell receptor beta chains were all obtained from the same sample, sequenced in a study of neurological immune-mediated disorders (dated by TCRdb to the late 2010s). The library was made by 5' RACE. Instrument used: Illumina HiSeq 2500. The raw public data were reprocessed by TCRdb itself: fastp quality trimming at Q25, MiXCR clonotype calling, in-frame beta chains only. CDR3 protein sequences are deduplicated, and each keeps its most common genes and DNA. In this sample the table shows about 87,000 distinct CDR3 sequences, around 3.5% of which occur a single time. The ten largest clones take up 2.5% to 3% of the sample. The sample was PBMCs. The receptors were sampled from a woman between 50 and 59 years old with multiple sclerosis.

In its sample, this clonotype was seen many times. The CDR3 region is CASSPSGGGQFF. CDR3 DNA: TGTGCCAGCAGCCCGTCAGGGGGTGGGCAGTTCTTC. The chain links TRBV7-3 to TRBJ2-1; 7 nucleotides agree with TRBD1. V lost 5 bases, J lost 12 bases, and 7 bases stayed unmatched. The germline gives CDR1 SGHTA, CDR2 FQGTGA. The CDR3 runs 12 residues.

The rearrangement joins TRBV28 to TRBJ2-1, with D unclear. Germline values: CDR1 MDHEN, CDR2 SYDVKM. Trimming took 6 bases from V and 0 from J, leaving 9 bases between them. The CDR3 covers 14 residues. CDR3 loop: CASRGRVSYNEQFF. CDR3 bases: TGTGCCAGCAGGGGAAGGGTCTCCTACAATGAGCAGTTCTTC. Together with reference TRBV28 and TRBJ2-1, the CDR3 gives the full variable domain: DVKVTQSSRYLVKRTGEKVFLECVQDMDHENMFWYRQDPGLGLRLIYFSYDVKMKEKGDIPEGYSVSREKKERFSLILESASTNQTSMYLCASRGRVSYNEQFFGPGTRLTVL.

This clonotype was picked up many times. The chain couples TRBV20-1 to TRBJ2-1; 10 bases fit TRBD1. The germline CDR1 and CDR2 sequences are DFQATT and SNEGSKA (reference sequence). This CDR3 is built from 15 residues. With V trimmed by 1 base and J by 3 bases, 3 bases remained unmatched. CDR3 DNA: TGCAGTGCTAGAGGGACAGGGGGTCTCTACAATGAGCAGTTCTTC. It encodes CSARGTGGLYNEQFF.

This clonotype was seen many times. The V call is TRBV6-5, the J call TRBJ1-5, with a possible D match to TRBD1 (5 bases). With 5 bases removed from V and 7 bases from J, the gap between germline ends came to 12 bases. Per the germline V gene, CDR1 is MNHEY and CDR2 is SVGAGI. CDR3 length: 13 amino acids. CDR3 nucleotide sequence: TGTGCCAGCAGTCAGGGCGTGGGCCAGCCCCAGCATTTT. Amino acids: CASSQGVGQPQHF.

This clonotype was seen many times. This chain joins TRBV12-3 or TRBV12-4 and TRBJ2-7, with 8 bases identical to TRBD1. The CDR3 is 13 residues long. V lost 7 bases and J lost 6; bases outside the gene matches: 8. CDR3 sequence reads: CASNNDRGTEQYF. CDR3 in DNA: TGTGCCAGCAACAATGACAGGGGAACCGAGCAGTACTTC.

This clonotype occurred a few times. The V and J genes are TRBV7-2 and TRBJ2-3; TRBD2 aligns across 11 bases. This CDR3 comprises 15 residues. J gave up 4 bases and V 3 bases, and 3 bases lay outside the gene matches. Germline V gives CDR1 SGHTA, CDR2 FQGNSA. In DNA form, the CDR3 reads TGTGCCAGCAGCTTCCGTAGCGGGGGGGCAGATACGCAGTATTTT. Translated, it gives CASSFRSGGADTQYF.

This clonotype has ten or more counts. V usage is TRBV5-1 and J usage is TRBJ2-3, with D possibly called TRBD1 or TRBD2 (5 bases each). The CDR3 has 15 residues. Trimming removed 4 bases from V and 0 bases from J, with 12 bases in between. Germline-derived CDR1 and CDR2 are SGHRS and YFSETQ. DNA for the CDR3: TGCGCCAGCAGCCTAGGGGAGAGTAGCACAGATACGCAGTATTTT. Translating it yields CASSLGESSTDTQYF.

This clonotype has ten or more counts. V gene TRBV20-1 combines with J gene TRBJ2-7; D unclear. Germline V gene data show CDR1 as DFQATT and CDR2 as SNEGSKA (reference sequence). V lost 3 bases and J lost 2, with 5 bases in between. CDR3 length equals 11 residues. The chain's CDR3 is CSARAPYEQYF. As DNA, the CDR3 is TGCAGTGCTAGGGCCCCCTACGAGCAGTACTTC.

There are many counts of this clonotype. This chain connects TRBV20-1 to TRBJ1-2; 7 positions agree with TRBD1. The length of the CDR3 is 16 residues. Germline CDR1 is DFQATT and CDR2 is SNEGSKA (reference sequence). Trimming at V came to 6 bases and at J to 3 bases, leaving 16 bases not matched to a gene. The CDR3 region is CSAPTTGKGLDYGYTF. CDR3 bases: TGCAGTGCCCCTACGACAGGGAAGGGACTCGACTATGGCTACACCTTC.

At least ten counts were recorded for this clonotype. Relative to the germline gene, one junction end is altered; a read error may explain this. The chain couples TRBV6-2 or TRBV6-3 to TRBJ2-7, with a weak D call TRBD1 (5 bases). The CDR3 is 11 residues long. In germline, CDR1 is MNHEY, CDR2 SVGEGT. The CDR3 coding sequence is TGTGCCAGCAGTTCCCGACGGGTACAGGACTTC. Protein product: CASSSRRVQDF.

This clonotype came up a few times. The chain joins TRBV3-1 to TRBJ1-5, with D uncertain. The CDR3 is made up of 15 amino acids. The germline V gene encodes CDR1 LGHDT and CDR2 YNNKEL (reference sequence). Trimming removed 1 base at V and 2 bases at J, with 9 bases between. The CDR3 DNA reads TGTGCCAGCAGCCAAGGGAGTTCTGGCAATCAGCCCCAGCATTTT. Translating it yields CASSQGSSGNQPQHF.

This clonotype was detected many times. The chain has TRBV15 and TRBJ1-2; D is undetermined. CDR1 is LNHNV and CDR2 is YYDKDF in the germline V gene (reference sequence). The V and J ends lost 5 bases and 4 bases respectively, with 17 bases between them. CDR3 size: 15 residues. The DNA for the CDR3 is TGTGCCACCAGCCACCCCCTAGACGGGGTCTATGGCTACACCTTC. This encodes CATSHPLDGVYGYTF.

At least ten counts were recorded for this clonotype. J is TRBJ1-4 and V is TRBV29-1; tentatively, D is TRBD1 (5 bases). CDR1 is SQVTM, CDR2 ANQGSEA, per germline. Trimming removed 3 bases from V and 7 bases from J, with 12 bases in between. This CDR3 is 13 amino acids long. The CDR3 loop is CSVDAGGFEKLFF. The CDR3 nucleotides read TGCAGCGTTGATGCTGGGGGTTTTGAAAAACTGTTTTTT.

Comments on this clonotype: With a much larger clone just one base away, this may be a read error. The chain recombines TRBV5-1 with TRBJ1-3; the D gene is possibly TRBD1 (6 bases). This CDR3 has 16 amino acids. Germline V gives CDR1 SGHRS, CDR2 YFSETQ. The CDR3, as DNA: TGCGCCAGCAGACGGAACAGGGCGATATCTGGAAAAACCATATATTTT. Translation gives CASRRNRAISGKTIYF.

This clonotype showed up many times. The chain carries TRBV7-9 and TRBJ2-3; D tentatively fits TRBD1 or TRBD2 (5 bases each). Germline CDR1 and CDR2: SEHNR and FQNEAQ (reference sequence). The CDR3 has 15 residues. V was pared by 2 bases and J by 0 bases, with 9 bases between. In DNA form, the CDR3 reads TGTGCCAGCAGCTTATGGGGGAAAAGCACAGATACGCAGTATTTT. Encoded protein: CASSLWGKSTDTQYF.

This clonotype showed up many times. The genes are TRBV20-1 and TRBJ2-1; possibly TRBD1 or TRBD2 for D (5 bases each). The CDR3 loop spans 15 amino acids. V was pared by 2 bases and J by 2 bases, with 13 bases between. From germline, CDR1 is DFQATT and CDR2 SNEGSKA (reference sequence). CDR3 nucleotide sequence: TGCAGTGCTAGACGACCGGGACGGGCCTACAATGAGCAGTTCTTC. Translation: CSARRPGRAYNEQFF.

This clonotype was detected many times. The chain combines TRBV2 with TRBJ2-5; possible D gene TRBD2, 6 bases. In germline, CDR1 is SNHLY, CDR2 FYNNEI. Trimming removed 3 bases from V and 0 bases from J, with 11 bases in between. The CDR3 has 15 amino acids. The CDR3 reads CASSERDWYQETQYF. The CDR3 DNA reads TGTGCCAGCAGTGAGAGGGACTGGTACCAAGAGACCCAGTACTTC. Filled out from reference TRBV2 and TRBJ2-5, the complete variable domain reads EPEVTQTPSHQVTQMGQEVILRCVPISNHLYFYWYRQILGQKVEFLVSFYNNEISEKSEIFDDQFSVERPDGSNFTLKIRSTKLEDSAMYFCASSERDWYQETQYFGPGTRLLVL.

This clonotype was recorded at least ten times. The rearrangement uses TRBV4-3 and TRBJ2-2, with D perhaps assigned TRBD1 or TRBD2 (5 bases each). This CDR3 region has 17 residues. V lost 1 base to trimming and J lost 8 bases, with 20 bases between them. CDR1 and CDR2 from the germline V gene are LGHNA and YSLEER. In DNA form, the CDR3 reads TGCGCCAGCAGCCAAGCCCGGGACCGGAGAGGCGATGGGGAGCTGTTTTTT. Encoded protein: CASSQARDRRGDGELFF.

This clonotype was detected many times. V is TRBV6-6 and J is TRBJ1-1; D call uncertain. Germline V CDR1 and CDR2: MNHNY, SVGAGI (reference sequence). V lost 6 bases and J lost 5, with 13 bases in between. The length of the CDR3 is 13 residues. CDR3 nucleotide sequence: TGTGCCAGCAGCCAGGCGCCTTCTACTGAAGCTTTCTTT. This encodes CASSQAPSTEAFF.

This clonotype was found many times. The chain links TRBV5-1 to TRBJ1-1, with D possibly being TRBD1 (6 bases). The CDR3 covers 15 residues. V was pared by 3 bases and J by 0 bases, with 12 bases between. Germline V CDR1 and CDR2: SGHRS, YFSETQ. This CDR3 reads CASSSRQVMNTEAFF. The CDR3 coding sequence is TGCGCCAGCAGCTCCCGACAGGTCATGAACACTGAAGCTTTCTTT.

In its sample, this clonotype was seen many times. V is TRBV5-1 and J is TRBJ2-7, with D perhaps matching TRBD1 (7 bases). CDR3 length equals 15 residues. Germline assignment: CDR1 SGHRS and CDR2 YFSETQ. V lost 0 bases and J lost 5, with 15 bases in between. The CDR3 reads CASSLVAGGFNEQYF. The CDR3 region has the DNA TGCGCCAGCAGCTTGGTGGCAGGGGGGTTCAACGAGCAGTACTTC.

This clonotype was found many times. CDR3: CASSLSSMNTEAFF. The DNA for the CDR3 is TGTGCCAGCAGCTTGTCCAGCATGAACACTGAAGCTTTCTTT. The chain couples TRBV7-2 to TRBJ1-1, with no clear D. Trimming cost V 3 bases and J 0 bases, with 8 bases left between them. CDR3 length: 14 residues. Germline V gives CDR1 SGHTA, CDR2 FQGNSA.

This clonotype was found many times. The V and J genes are TRBV6-5 and TRBJ1-2, with D perhaps TRBD1 (5 bases). Germline loops: CDR1 MNHEY, CDR2 SVGAGI. Trimming shortened V by 7 bases and J by 4 bases, and 16 bases separated the two germline ends. CDR3 length: 14 amino acids. As DNA, the CDR3 is TGTGCCAGCAAACGTACTACCGGGGGCTATGGCTACACCTTC. Protein: CASKRTTGGYGYTF.

In its sample, this clonotype was seen many times. This rearrangement joins TRBV6-5 to TRBJ1-1; 7 bases agree with TRBD1. Germline CDR1 MNHEY, CDR2 SVGAGI. Unmatched junction bases numbered 9, after V lost 4 bases and J lost 1 base. The CDR3 sequence is 16 residues long. CDR3 sequence: CASSSSRTGANTEAFF. In nucleotides, the CDR3 is TGTGCCAGCAGTTCCTCCAGGACAGGAGCGAACACTGAAGCTTTCTTT.

Ten or more counts support this clonotype. The chain carries TRBV9 and TRBJ2-1; TRBD2 is a possible D gene (5 bases). V was shortened by 4 bases and J by 5 bases, with 13 bases between the two germline ends. The CDR3 loop spans 14 amino acids. Germline CDR1 and CDR2: SGDLS and YYNGEE. The CDR3 DNA is TGTGCCAGCAGCACCCGACTACCTAACAATGAGCAGTTCTTC. Translation: CASSTRLPNNEQFF.

This clonotype has a count of ten or more. V gene TRBV3-1 combines with J gene TRBJ1-2; TRBD1 agrees at 10 bases. In germline, CDR1 is LGHDT, CDR2 YNNKEL (reference sequence). The CDR3 is 14 residues long. Trimming cost V 2 bases and J 5 bases; bases outside gene matches: 2. CDR3: CASSQRDRGYGYTF. The CDR3 nucleotides read TGTGCCAGCAGCCAACGGGACAGGGGATATGGCTACACCTTC.

There are a few counts of this clonotype. The chain couples TRBV6-5 to TRBJ1-1, with TRBD1 matching over 7 bases. CDR1 and CDR2 from the germline V gene are MNHEY and SVGAGI. J lost 3 bases, V lost 5 bases, and 6 bases had no gene match. This CDR3 spans 14 amino acids. The CDR3 loop is CASSKTDRYTEAFF. The CDR3 DNA reads as TGTGCCAGCAGTAAGACGGACAGGTACACTGAAGCTTTCTTT.